This T cell receptor (beta chain) was identified during a study of shared clonotypes between healthy human individuals. CD45RO-negative cells were positively selected for CCR7, leaving out terminally differentiated effector memory CD45RA+ cells. Measured with immunoSEQ multiplex PCR; TCRdb has only the in-frame clones, and not every one. Among roughly 2.1 million clones listed, 90% to 95% were seen once. The CDR3 covers 19 residues. Trimming left V 2 bases short and J 1 base short, with 18 bases between. Germline loops: CDR1 MDHEN, CDR2 SYDVKM. The TCR comes from a man between 18 and 29 years old in good health. Some clones in this sample may be carry-over from other donors' samples. Input material: naive CD8+ T cells from PBMCs. V usage is TRBV28 and J usage is TRBJ2-6, with D maybe TRBD2 (6 bases). This chain's CDR3 is CASSLVRRETYSGANVLTF. The CDR3 DNA reads as TGTGCCAGCAGTTTAGTTCGCCGGGAGACCTATTCTGGGGCCAACGTCCTGACTTTC.